Included here is one T cell receptor beta chain sequence, with context. The antigen remains undetermined. The data derive from a study of cytomegalovirus exposure and HLA in healthy donors. The PCR was carried out with 60 Vbeta primers and 13 Jbeta primers. TCRdb keeps only in-frame clones here, not all; method: immunoSEQ multiplex PCR. This listing includes 75,000 to 80,000 clones. General study results and limits: TCR beta chains numbering more than 150 were designated cytomegalovirus-associated. According to a later analysis, most TCR beta chains associated with CMV appeared HLA-restricted.

The TCR originated in a man younger than 30 in good health and CMV-seropositive. What was sequenced was PBMCs.

This CDR3 reads CASRRSSQETQYF. The CDR3 coding sequence is TGTGCCAGCAGAAGGAGCAGCCAAGAGACCCAGTACTTC. V is TRBV25-1 and J is TRBJ2-5; D uncertain. Trimming left V 6 bases short and J 1 base short, with 9 bases between. This CDR3 contains 13 residues. CDR1 and CDR2 (germline): MGHDK, SYGVNS.